Listed here are 2 T cell receptor beta chains from one sample, sequenced in a study of glioma-infiltrating T cells. The iRepertoire nested amplicon-rescue multiplex PCR amplified TCR alpha and beta CDR3s from RNA. Each CDR3 protein is one row after TCRdb ran MiXCR on the multiplex PCR reads. The profile shows around 44,000 distinct CDR3 sequences, approximately 20% of them singletons. Material: glioma tissue, nonneoplastic brain tissue, or PBMCs (not recorded which). These receptors originate from a human donor with low-grade glioma or glioblastoma, undergoing nonglioma brain surgery, or in good health (not recorded which).

The CDR3 bases are TGCGCCAGCACCGGGACTAGCGGTAACAATGAGCAGTTCTTC. The encoded protein is CASTGTSGNNEQFF. J is TRBJ2-1 and V is TRBV10-2; 11 bases are a match to TRBD2. Germline loops: CDR1 WSHSY, CDR2 SAAADI. The J segment lost 5 bases and the V segment lost 7 bases, leaving 4 bases of the junction unmatched. This CDR3 is 14 amino acids long.

As to this clonotype: This may stem from a read error, because a much larger clone lies one nucleotide away. The rearrangement uses TRBV29-1 and TRBJ2-7; D remains unclear. Between the trimmed V and J ends, which lost 6 bases and 4 bases, there was a span of 10 bases. Germline values: CDR1 SQVTM, CDR2 ANQGSEA. The CDR3 runs to 11 residues. CDR3 in amino acids: CSVPVGYEQYF. CDR3 DNA: TGCAGCGTCCCCGTAGGATACGAGCAGTACTTC.